This TCR beta chain was recorded in a study of blood T cell repertoires in COVID-19. Assay used: immunoSEQ multiplex PCR; TCRdb lists only in-frame clones, some missing. Of fewer than 140,000 clones listed, 75% to 85% are singletons. Those enrolled in Seattle joined during active infection and were followed longitudinally afterward. The CDR3 runs 16 residues. Germline CDR1 and CDR2: SGHRS and YFSETQ. V dropped 4 bases and J dropped 4; count of bases not matched to a gene: 9. J is TRBJ2-5 and V is TRBV5-1; 11 nucleotides match TRBD2. The sample consisted of peripheral blood. The clonotype was recovered from a man older than 75 with COVID-19, enrolled during active disease. The CDR3 reads CASSGLAGVLGETQYF. Written as DNA, the CDR3 is TGCGCCAGCAGCGGACTAGCGGGCGTATTAGGAGAGACCCAGTACTTC.